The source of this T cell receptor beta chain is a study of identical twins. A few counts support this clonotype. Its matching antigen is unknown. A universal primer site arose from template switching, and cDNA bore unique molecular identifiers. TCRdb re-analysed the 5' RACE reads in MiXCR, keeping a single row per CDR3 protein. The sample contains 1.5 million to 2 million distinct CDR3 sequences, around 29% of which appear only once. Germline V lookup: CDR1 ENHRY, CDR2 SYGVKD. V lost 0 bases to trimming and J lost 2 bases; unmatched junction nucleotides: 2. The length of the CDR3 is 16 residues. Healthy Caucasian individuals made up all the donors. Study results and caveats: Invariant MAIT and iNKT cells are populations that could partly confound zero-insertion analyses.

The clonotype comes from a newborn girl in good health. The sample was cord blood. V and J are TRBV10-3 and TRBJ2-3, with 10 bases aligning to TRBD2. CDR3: CAISESSGGTTDTQYF. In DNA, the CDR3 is TGTGCCATCAGTGAGTCTAGCGGGGGGACCACAGATACGCAGTATTTT.